These T cell receptor beta chains were read from a single sample in a study of blood T cell repertoires in COVID-19. Some clones are missing from TCRdb's copy, which holds only in-frame ones; the method was immunoSEQ multiplex PCR. The sample consists of around 290,000 clones, roughly 90% of them appearing once. Specimen: peripheral blood. All receptors come from a woman aged 25 to 45 with COVID-19, enrolled during active disease. Each CDR3 is given without its conserved first and last residue. Fields, in order: J gene, V gene, CDR3 protein.

j_call: TRBJ1-1; v_call: TRBV4-1; cdr3_aa: ASSHVPRDRGTEAF
j_call: TRBJ2-1; v_call: TRBV27; cdr3_aa: ASSSGSGYNEQF
j_call: TRBJ1-6; v_call: TRBV5-4; cdr3_aa: ASSSDRQGPNSYNSPLH
j_call: TRBJ2-5; v_call: TRBV2; cdr3_aa: ATGLAGAIGQETQY
j_call: TRBJ2-5; v_call: TRBV19; cdr3_aa: ASSTEQGIETQY
j_call: TRBJ2-1; v_call: TRBV29-1; cdr3_aa: SLKAGFYNEQF
j_call: TRBJ1-2; v_call: TRBV2; cdr3_aa: ASRYDRGGYT
j_call: TRBJ2-5; v_call: TRBV19; cdr3_aa: ASSSRLAGDGETQY
j_call: TRBJ2-7; v_call: TRBV4-1; cdr3_aa: ASSQGAFTYEQY
j_call: TRBJ1-6; v_call: TRBV5-6; cdr3_aa: ASTRQGANSPLH
j_call: TRBJ2-5; v_call: TRBV5-1; cdr3_aa: ASSLAINAYQETQY
j_call: TRBJ1-2; v_call: TRBV6-5; cdr3_aa: ASSYLGQGDYT
j_call: TRBJ2-2; v_call: TRBV6-5; cdr3_aa: ASGGEWGTGELF
j_call: TRBJ1-2; v_call: TRBV15; cdr3_aa: ATSRDLQGPSGGYT
j_call: TRBJ2-2; v_call: TRBV24-1; cdr3_aa: ATSAATSGSAGELF
j_call: TRBJ1-1; v_call: TRBV28; cdr3_aa: ASSLQGTGIDTEAF
j_call: TRBJ2-7; v_call: TRBV5-1; cdr3_aa: ASSVGLAGGSSYEQY